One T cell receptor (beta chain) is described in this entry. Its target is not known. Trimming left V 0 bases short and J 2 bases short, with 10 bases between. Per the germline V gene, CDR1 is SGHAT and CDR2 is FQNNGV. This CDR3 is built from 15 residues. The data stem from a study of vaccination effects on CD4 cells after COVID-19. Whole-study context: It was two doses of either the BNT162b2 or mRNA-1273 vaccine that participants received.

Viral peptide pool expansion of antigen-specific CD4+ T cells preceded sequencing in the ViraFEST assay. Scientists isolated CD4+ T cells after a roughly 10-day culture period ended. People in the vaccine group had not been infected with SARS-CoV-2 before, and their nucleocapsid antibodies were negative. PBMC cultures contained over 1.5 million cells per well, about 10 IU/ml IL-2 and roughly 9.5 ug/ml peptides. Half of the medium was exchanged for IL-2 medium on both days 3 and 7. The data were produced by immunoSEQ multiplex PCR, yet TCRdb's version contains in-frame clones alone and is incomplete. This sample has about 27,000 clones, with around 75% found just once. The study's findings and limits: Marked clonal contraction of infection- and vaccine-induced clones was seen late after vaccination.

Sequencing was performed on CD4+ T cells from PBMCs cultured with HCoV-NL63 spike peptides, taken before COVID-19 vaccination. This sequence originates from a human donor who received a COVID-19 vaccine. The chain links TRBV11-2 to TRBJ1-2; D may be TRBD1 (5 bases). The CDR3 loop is CASSLDSTGNYGYTF. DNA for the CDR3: TGTGCCAGCAGCTTAGATAGCACAGGAAACTATGGCTACACCTTC. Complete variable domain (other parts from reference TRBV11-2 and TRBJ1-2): EAGVAQSPRYKIIEKRQSVAFWCNPISGHATLYWYQQILGQGPKLLIQFQNNGVVDDSQLPKDRFSAERLKGVDSTLKIQPAKLEDSAVYLCASSLDSTGNYGYTFGSGTRLTVV.